This T cell receptor (beta chain) was sequenced in a study of T cells after yellow fever vaccination. Findings of the study overall: Booster sampling recovered most clones from primary vaccination (roughly 96% CD4, roughly 90% CD8). When the response was secondary, it was weaker but reached its peak faster, day 5 versus 15.

In the case of this clonotype: As yet, its antigen is unknown.

The V gene lost 2 bases and the J gene lost 7 bases, with 12 bases spanning the gap. CDR3 length: 14 residues. CDR1 is KGHSH and CDR2 is LQKENI in the germline V gene. MiXCR, run by TCRdb on the 5' RACE reads, gives a single entry per CDR3 protein. The sample shows about 350,000 distinct CDR3 sequences, 12% of them seen only once. Specimen: CD4+ T cells sorted from PBMCs, collected 15 days after the yellow fever booster vaccination. This clonotype was sampled from a young man who received the YFV17D yellow fever vaccine. The genes are TRBV18 and TRBJ1-5; weak D call: TRBD1 (5 bases). The CDR3 coding sequence is TGTGCCAGCTCACCAAGGAACGGGGGACAGCCCCAGCATTTT. Protein product: CASSPRNGGQPQHF. The entire variable domain, with the rest obtained from reference TRBV18 and TRBJ1-5, is as follows: NAGVMQNPRHLVRRRGQEARLRCSPMKGHSHVYWYRQLPEEGLKFMVYLQKENIIDESGMPKERFSAEFPKEGPSILRIQQVVRGDSAAYFCASSPRNGGQPQHFGDGTRLSIL.